This T cell receptor beta chain came from a study of regulatory T cells in long-lasting Graves disease. According to the study, TCR beta libraries were built with iRepertoire HTBI primers and CDR3-region Arm-PCR. TCRdb reprocessed the multiplex PCR reads via MiXCR and lists one record per CDR3 protein. The data show approximately 540,000 distinct CDR3 sequences, more than 10% seen once. This clonotype was seen at least ten times. What it recognizes is unknown. Study results and limitations: Limited sample numbers may have lowered accuracy. Graves' patients with persistent disease showed TCR diversity lower than patients newly diagnosed.

CDR1 MNHEY and CDR2 SVGEGT come from the germline V gene. Trimming took off 0 bases at V and 6 bases at J, with 10 bases between the two ends. This CDR3 spans 14 amino acids. Time point in this sample: newly diagnosed GD, antithyroid drugs for less than 3 months. PBMC-extracted RNA yielded the TCR library. These same data were also listed under a study on T cells in Graves' hyperthyroidism and ophthalmopathy. In that study: Blood also held most thyroid clonotypes expanded beyond 0.001. Ophthalmopathy was predicted by the model a median of roughly 6 months ahead of onset.

The rearrangement uses TRBV6-2 or TRBV6-3 and TRBJ2-3, with D hard to call. The origin of this receptor is a woman younger than 45 with Graves disease. Specimen: peripheral blood mononuclear cells (PBMCs), collected at new diagnosis, from a patient treated with antithyroid drugs. In DNA form, the CDR3 reads TGTGCCAGCAGTTACTCGCGCCTTAAGGATACGCAGTATTTT. Protein: CASSYSRLKDTQYF.